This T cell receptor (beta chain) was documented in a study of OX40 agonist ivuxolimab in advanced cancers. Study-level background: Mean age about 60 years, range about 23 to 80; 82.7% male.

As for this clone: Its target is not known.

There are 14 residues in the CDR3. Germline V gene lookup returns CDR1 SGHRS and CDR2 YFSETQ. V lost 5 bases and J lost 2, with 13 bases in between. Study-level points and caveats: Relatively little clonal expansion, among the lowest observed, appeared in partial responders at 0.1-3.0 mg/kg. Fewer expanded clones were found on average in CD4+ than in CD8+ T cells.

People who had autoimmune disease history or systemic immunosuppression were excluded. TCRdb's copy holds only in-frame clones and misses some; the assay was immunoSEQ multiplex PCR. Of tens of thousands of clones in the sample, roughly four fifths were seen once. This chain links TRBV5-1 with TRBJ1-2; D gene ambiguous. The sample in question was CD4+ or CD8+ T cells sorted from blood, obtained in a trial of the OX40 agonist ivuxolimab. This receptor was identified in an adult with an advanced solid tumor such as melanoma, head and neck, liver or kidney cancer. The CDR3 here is CASSWGDRNYGYTF. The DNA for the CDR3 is TGCGCCAGCAGTTGGGGAGATCGGAACTATGGCTACACCTTC.